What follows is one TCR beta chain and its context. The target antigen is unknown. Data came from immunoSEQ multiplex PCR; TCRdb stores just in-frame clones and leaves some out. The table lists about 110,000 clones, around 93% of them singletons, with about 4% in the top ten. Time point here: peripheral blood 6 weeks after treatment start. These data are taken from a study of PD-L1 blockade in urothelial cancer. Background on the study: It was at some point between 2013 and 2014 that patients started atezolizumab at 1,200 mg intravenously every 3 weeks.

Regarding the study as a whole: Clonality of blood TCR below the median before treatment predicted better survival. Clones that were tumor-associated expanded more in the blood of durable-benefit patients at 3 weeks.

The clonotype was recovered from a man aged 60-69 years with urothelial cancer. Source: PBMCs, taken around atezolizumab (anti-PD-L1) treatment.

This chain's CDR3 is CASSQERPSNTGELFF. In DNA form, the CDR3 reads TGCGCCAGCAGCCAAGAGAGGCCTTCGAACACCGGGGAGCTGTTTTTT. The chain recombines TRBV4-3 with TRBJ2-2; D is unclear. This CDR3 comprises 16 residues. Per germline, CDR1 LGHNA and CDR2 YSLEER. Deletions cut 0 bases from V and 0 bases from J, with 8 bases between.